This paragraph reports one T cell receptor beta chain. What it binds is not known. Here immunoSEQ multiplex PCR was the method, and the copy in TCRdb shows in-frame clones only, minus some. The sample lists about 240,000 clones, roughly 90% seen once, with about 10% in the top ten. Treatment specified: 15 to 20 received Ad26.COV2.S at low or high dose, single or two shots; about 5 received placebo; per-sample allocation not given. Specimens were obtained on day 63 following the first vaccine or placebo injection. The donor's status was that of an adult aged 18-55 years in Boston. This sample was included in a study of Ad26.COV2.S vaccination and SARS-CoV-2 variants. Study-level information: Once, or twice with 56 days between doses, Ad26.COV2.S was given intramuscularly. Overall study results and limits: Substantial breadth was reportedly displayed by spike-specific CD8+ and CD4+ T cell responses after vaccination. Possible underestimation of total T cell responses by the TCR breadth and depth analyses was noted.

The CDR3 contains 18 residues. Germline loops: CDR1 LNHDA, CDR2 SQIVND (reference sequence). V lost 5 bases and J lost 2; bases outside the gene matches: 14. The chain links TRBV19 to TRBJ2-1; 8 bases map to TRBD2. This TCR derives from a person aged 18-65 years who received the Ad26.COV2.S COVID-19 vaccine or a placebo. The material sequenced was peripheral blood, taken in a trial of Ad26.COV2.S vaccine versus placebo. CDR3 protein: CASSLWLAGPGTYNEQFF. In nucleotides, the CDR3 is TGTGCCAGTAGTTTGTGGCTAGCGGGCCCTGGGACCTACAATGAGCAGTTCTTC.